This TCR beta chain is drawn from a study of PD-L1 blockade in urothelial cancer. Study-level information: Atezolizumab therapy began for patients in about 2014, dosed at 1,200 mg intravenously every 3 weeks. Previous chemotherapy exposure amounted to 0 to 3 regimens for patients.

There are 16 residues in the CDR3. V was pared by 4 bases and J by 5 bases, with 21 bases between. Germline CDR1 reads MGHRA; CDR2 reads YSYEKL. Points from the study as a whole: Durable-benefit patients showed greater tumor-associated blood clone expansion at 3 weeks.

Clones were read by immunoSEQ multiplex PCR, and TCRdb kept only the in-frame ones, dropping some. The sample has 35,000 or so clones, about 83% seen once. A note on this clone: The antigen is not known.

The specimen was PBMCs, collected around atezolizumab (anti-PD-L1) treatment. The TCR sequence derives from a man in his 60s with urothelial cancer. The genes are TRBV4-1 and TRBJ2-7, with D possibly matching TRBD2 (5 bases). CDR3 sequence (DNA): TGCGCCAGCAGCCCCCTAGGTCGAGGGATTGTCCACGAGCAGTACTTC. It specifies CASSPLGRGIVHEQYF.